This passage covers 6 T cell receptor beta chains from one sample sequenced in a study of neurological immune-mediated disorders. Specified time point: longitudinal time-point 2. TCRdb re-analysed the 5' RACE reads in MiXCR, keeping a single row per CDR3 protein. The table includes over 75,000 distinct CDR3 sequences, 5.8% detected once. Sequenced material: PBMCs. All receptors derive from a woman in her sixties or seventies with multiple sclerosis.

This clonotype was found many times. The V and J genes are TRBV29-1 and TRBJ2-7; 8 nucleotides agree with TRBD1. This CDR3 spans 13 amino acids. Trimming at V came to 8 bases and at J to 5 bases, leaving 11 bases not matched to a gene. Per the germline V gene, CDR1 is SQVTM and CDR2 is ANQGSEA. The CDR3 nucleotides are TGCAGCTCTCCGGACAGGGCGTTTAACGAGCAGTACTTC. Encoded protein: CSSPDRAFNEQYF.

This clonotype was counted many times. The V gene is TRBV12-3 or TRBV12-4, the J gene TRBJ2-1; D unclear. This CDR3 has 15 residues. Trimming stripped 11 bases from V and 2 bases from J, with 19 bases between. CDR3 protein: CAVTLLWAAYNEQFF. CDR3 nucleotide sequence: TGTGCCGTAACCTTATTGTGGGCAGCCTACAATGAGCAGTTCTTC.

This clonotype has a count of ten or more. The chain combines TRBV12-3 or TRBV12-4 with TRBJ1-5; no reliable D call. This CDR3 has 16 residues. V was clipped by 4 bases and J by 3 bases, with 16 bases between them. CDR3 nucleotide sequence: TGTGCCAGCAGTTACAAATTGTCAGGTACCAATCAGCCCCAGCATTTT. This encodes CASSYKLSGTNQPQHF.

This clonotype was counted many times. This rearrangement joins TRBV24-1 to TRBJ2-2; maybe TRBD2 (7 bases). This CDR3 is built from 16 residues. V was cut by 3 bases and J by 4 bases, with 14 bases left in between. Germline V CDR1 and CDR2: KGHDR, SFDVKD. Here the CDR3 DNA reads TGTGCCACCAGTGATCAATACAGGGAGGGCACCGGGGAGCTGTTTTTT. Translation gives CATSDQYREGTGELFF.

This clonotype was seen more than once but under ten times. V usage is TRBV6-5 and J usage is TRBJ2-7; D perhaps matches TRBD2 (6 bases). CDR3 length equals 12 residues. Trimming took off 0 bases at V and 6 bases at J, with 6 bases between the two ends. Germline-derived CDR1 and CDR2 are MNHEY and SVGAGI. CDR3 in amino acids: CASSYSRGEQYF. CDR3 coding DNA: TGTGCCAGCAGTTACTCGCGGGGCGAGCAGTACTTC.

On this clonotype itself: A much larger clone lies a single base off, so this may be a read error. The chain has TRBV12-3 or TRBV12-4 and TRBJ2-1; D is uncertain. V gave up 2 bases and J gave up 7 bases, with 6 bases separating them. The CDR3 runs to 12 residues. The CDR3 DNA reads TGTGCCAGCAGTTTATGTGAAAATGAGCAGTTCTTC. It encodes CASSLCENEQFF.